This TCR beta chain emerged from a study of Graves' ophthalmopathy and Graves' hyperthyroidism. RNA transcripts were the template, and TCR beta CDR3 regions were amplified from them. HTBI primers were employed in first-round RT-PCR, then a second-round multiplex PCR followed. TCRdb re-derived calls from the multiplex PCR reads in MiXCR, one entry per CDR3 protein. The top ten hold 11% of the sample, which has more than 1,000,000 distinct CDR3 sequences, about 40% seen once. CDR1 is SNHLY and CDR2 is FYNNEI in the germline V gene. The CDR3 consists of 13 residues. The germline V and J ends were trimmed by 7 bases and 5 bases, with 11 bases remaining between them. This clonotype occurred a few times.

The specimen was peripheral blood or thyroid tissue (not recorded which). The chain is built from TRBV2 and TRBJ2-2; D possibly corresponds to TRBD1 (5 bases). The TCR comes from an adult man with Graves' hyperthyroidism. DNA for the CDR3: TGTGCCAGCACCCGACAGTTTACCGGGGAGCTGTTTTTT. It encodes CASTRQFTGELFF.